The rows below give T cell receptor beta chains drawn from one sample of a study of T cells after yellow fever vaccination. TCRdb itself ran the 5' RACE reads through MiXCR, one entry per CDR3 protein. The sample records hundreds of thousands of distinct CDR3 sequences, approximately 15% being singletons. The sequences come from PBMCs, collected on the day of the yellow fever booster vaccination. The receptors stem from a man aged 25 to 40 who received the YFV17D yellow fever vaccine. Both conserved end residues are part of each CDR3. Each record gives: J gene, clone size, V gene, D gene, CDR3 protein, CDR3 DNA. A D gene is named only where the DNA matches it firmly. Clone size is stated in some rows and not others, as once, few, many or a class when expanded.

TRBJ2-6,NA,TRBV5-4,NA,CASSLLVLSGANVLTF,TGTGCCAGCAGCTTATTAGTCCTCTCTGGGGCCAACGTCCTGACTTTC
TRBJ1-1,NA,TRBV29-1,NA,CSIGRPNQAFF,TGCAGCATTGGACGGCCAAACCAAGCTTTCTTT
TRBJ2-1,NA,TRBV5-1,NA,CASSLISGGGEQFF,TGCGCCAGCAGCTTGATTAGCGGTGGAGGTGAGCAGTTCTTC
TRBJ2-7,few,TRBV25-1,TRBD2,CATRTRFGYEQYF,TGTGCCACAAGGACTAGATTTGGCTACGAGCAGTACTTC
TRBJ2-7,NA,TRBV10-3,NA,CAIGGRLASEQYF,TGTGCCATCGGGGGCCGGCTAGCCTCCGAGCAGTACTTC
TRBJ2-1,NA,TRBV2,TRBD2,CASSEDLAGGPLNEQFF,TGTGCCAGCAGTGAAGATCTGGCGGGAGGGCCACTCAATGAGCAGTTCTTC
TRBJ1-3,few,TRBV19,NA,CATVNRDSGNTIYF,TGTGCCACCGTGAACAGAGACTCTGGAAACACCATATATTTT
TRBJ2-5,few,TRBV27,TRBD1,CASSLPGTGVETQYF,TGTGCCAGCAGCCTACCGGGGACAGGGGTGGAGACCCAGTACTTC
TRBJ2-2,few,TRBV6-1,TRBD1,CASSVRGWNTGELFF,TGTGCCAGCAGTGTCAGGGGGTGGAACACCGGGGAGCTGTTTTTT
TRBJ2-1,NA,TRBV12-5,TRBD2,CASGRGSPYNEQFF,TGTGCTAGTGGCCGCGGGAGCCCTTACAATGAGCAGTTCTTC
TRBJ2-3,few,TRBV5-6,NA,CASSADGASDTQYF,TGTGCCAGCAGCGCGGATGGAGCCTCAGATACGCAGTATTTT
TRBJ2-7,many,TRBV6-5,NA,CASSYGPGQGSYEQYF,TGTGCCAGCAGTTACGGACCGGGACAAGGTTCCTACGAGCAGTACTTC
TRBJ2-1,few,TRBV5-4,TRBD2,CASSPGLAGRYNEQFF,TGTGCCAGCAGCCCGGGACTAGCGGGCCGCTACAATGAGCAGTTCTTC
TRBJ2-1,few,TRBV6-2/TRBV6-3,NA,CASSYKINEQFF,TGTGCCAGCAGTTATAAGATCAATGAGCAGTTCTTC
TRBJ2-1,few,TRBV5-1,NA,CASSPQAAGNHNEQFF,TGCGCCAGCAGCCCCCAAGCGGCCGGGAACCACAATGAGCAGTTCTTC
TRBJ2-3,few,TRBV6-2/TRBV6-3,NA,CASGSGIPGADTQYF,TGTGCCAGCGGATCGGGAATCCCCGGGGCAGATACGCAGTATTTT
TRBJ2-7,NA,TRBV28,NA,CATGTTYEQYF,TGTGCCACCGGGACAACGTACGAGCAGTACTTC
TRBJ2-2,few,TRBV7-2,NA,CASSFTPDGELFF,TGTGCCAGCAGCTTTACTCCGGACGGGGAGCTGTTTTTT
TRBJ2-1,NA,TRBV27,TRBD2,CASSSGLAGVINEQFF,TGTGCCAGCAGTTCCGGACTAGCGGGAGTTATCAATGAGCAGTTCTTC
TRBJ2-3,few,TRBV20-1,TRBD1,CLLRGQGTDTQYF,TGCCTCCTGAGGGGACAGGGCACAGATACGCAGTATTTT
TRBJ2-7,NA,TRBV7-2,NA,CASSLQGGMDEQYF,TGTGCCAGCAGCTTACAGGGGGGCATGGACGAGCAGTACTTC
TRBJ1-1,many,TRBV7-2,NA,CASSLWGNTEAFF,TGTGCCAGCAGCCTGTGGGGGAACACTGAAGCTTTCTTT
TRBJ2-7,many,TRBV20-1,NA,CSARDPPEQYF,TGCAGTGCTAGAGATCCGCCCGAGCAGTACTTC
TRBJ2-1,few,TRBV19,TRBD2,CASSALAGGPREQFF,TGTGCCAGTAGCGCGCTAGCGGGAGGGCCAAGGGAGCAGTTCTTC
TRBJ2-1,few,TRBV20-1,TRBD1,CSASQLSGTGGGQFF,TGCAGTGCTAGCCAACTTTCCGGGACAGGGGGAGGGCAGTTCTTC
TRBJ2-1,NA,TRBV20-1,NA,CSAASLPYGEQFF,TGCAGTGCCGCCTCATTACCTTACGGTGAGCAGTTCTTC
TRBJ2-7,NA,TRBV7-2,TRBD1,CASNTGTGGFEQYF,TGTGCCAGCAACACAGGGACAGGGGGCTTCGAGCAGTACTTC
TRBJ2-7,many,TRBV10-3,TRBD2,CAISGLAGAGEQYF,TGTGCCATCAGTGGGCTAGCGGGAGCAGGAGAGCAGTACTTC
TRBJ1-1,few,TRBV4-3,NA,CASSRLSGGTEAFF,TGCGCCAGCAGCCGATTATCGGGTGGGACTGAAGCTTTCTTT
TRBJ2-1,NA,TRBV5-1,NA,CASSKGGGYNEQFF,TGCGCCAGCAGCAAAGGGGGAGGATACAATGAGCAGTTCTTC
TRBJ2-2,many,TRBV7-2,TRBD2,CASSKTGTSVSGELFF,TGTGCCAGCAGCAAGACCGGGACTAGCGTATCCGGGGAGCTGTTTTTT
TRBJ1-5,few,TRBV30,NA,CAWTGGAASNQPQHF,TGTGCCTGGACTGGGGGCGCAGCAAGCAATCAGCCCCAGCATTTT
TRBJ2-7,few,TRBV24-1,NA,CATSDPGGTNSYEQYF,TGTGCCACCAGTGACCCAGGGGGGACGAACTCCTACGAGCAGTACTTC
TRBJ1-1,many,TRBV12-3/TRBV12-4,NA,CASSSYPGHRVNTEAFF,TGTGCCAGCAGCTCTTATCCGGGCCACAGGGTGAACACTGAAGCTTTCTTT
TRBJ2-5,NA,TRBV6-2/TRBV6-3,TRBD1,CASSPGQAWGETQYF,TGTGCCAGCAGCCCCGGACAGGCTTGGGGAGAGACCCAGTACTTC
TRBJ2-1,few,TRBV5-1,NA,CASRRDGAYNEQFF,TGCGCCAGCAGGCGGGACGGAGCCTACAATGAGCAGTTCTTC
TRBJ2-7,few,TRBV24-1,TRBD2,CATSDFLAGDYEQYF,TGTGCCACCAGTGATTTCCTAGCGGGAGATTACGAGCAGTACTTC
TRBJ2-1,few,TRBV16,TRBD2,CASSQSLGLAGADNEQFF,TGTGCCAGCAGCCAATCACTAGGGCTAGCGGGAGCTGACAATGAGCAGTTCTTC
TRBJ2-7,many,TRBV12-3/TRBV12-4,NA,CASSLEGTYEQYF,TGTGCCAGCAGCCTGGAGGGAACTTACGAGCAGTACTTC
TRBJ1-1,NA,TRBV2,TRBD1,CASSLRGPAFF,TGTGCCAGCAGTTTGAGGGGGCCGGCTTTCTTT
TRBJ1-2,NA,TRBV28,NA,CASSLVQPLGGYTF,TGTGCCAGCAGTTTAGTGCAGCCCCTTGGTGGCTACACCTTC
TRBJ2-3,few,TRBV12-5,NA,CASGFPPSTDTQYF,TGTGCTAGTGGTTTCCCGCCGAGCACAGATACGCAGTATTTT
TRBJ2-3,NA,TRBV20-1,TRBD2,CIPDSSGTSGSDTQYF,TGCATCCCAGACTCATCCGGGACTAGCGGTTCAGATACGCAGTATTTT
TRBJ2-6,NA,TRBV12-3/TRBV12-4,NA,CASSDSPGGANVLTF,TGTGCCAGCAGTGACAGCCCGGGAGGGGCCAACGTCCTGACTTTC
TRBJ1-5,NA,TRBV20-1,NA,CSASLGRVNQPQHF,TGCAGTGCTAGTTTGGGCCGAGTCAATCAGCCCCAGCATTTT
TRBJ2-7,NA,TRBV23-1,NA,CASSRRNEQYF,TGCGCCAGCAGTCGGCGGAACGAGCAGTACTTC
TRBJ2-3,NA,TRBV27,NA,CASSKKRGTDTQYF,TGTGCCAGCAGTAAAAAGCGGGGCACAGATACGCAGTATTTT
TRBJ2-2,once,TRBV5-4,NA,CASSLVPSAGELFF,TGTGCCAGCAGCTTGGTGCCTAGTGCCGGGGAGCTGTTTTTT
TRBJ2-7,NA,TRBV7-2,NA,CASRPTDRYEQYF,TGTGCCAGCAGGCCAACCGATCGGTACGAGCAGTACTTC
TRBJ2-1,few,TRBV10-3,NA,CAISEGVGRHEQFF,TGTGCCATCAGTGAGGGGGTGGGAAGGCATGAGCAGTTCTTC
TRBJ2-3,few,TRBV12-3/TRBV12-4,NA,CASSLDGLGSDTQYF,TGTGCCAGCAGTTTAGACGGGTTGGGGTCGGATACGCAGTATTTT
TRBJ2-7,few,TRBV20-1,NA,CSARPGGGGSYEQYF,TGCAGTGCCAGGCCTGGTGGGGGTGGGTCTTACGAGCAGTACTTC
TRBJ2-3,many,TRBV20-1,NA,CSASPGLTADTQYF,TGCAGTGCTAGCCCCGGCCTAACCGCAGATACGCAGTATTTT
TRBJ2-1,few,TRBV5-1,TRBD1,CASSPPTGEYNEQFF,TGCGCCAGCAGCCCCCCGACAGGGGAGTACAATGAGCAGTTCTTC
TRBJ2-2,NA,TRBV7-2,NA,CASSTRRGGELFF,TGTGCCAGCAGCACTCGAAGGGGCGGGGAGCTGTTTTTT
TRBJ2-1,NA,TRBV20-1,NA,CSAALLGVWDEQFF,TGCAGTGCTGCCTTACTCGGGGTCTGGGATGAGCAGTTCTTC
TRBJ2-5,NA,TRBV9,NA,CASSVSGTGGGETQYF,TGTGCCAGCAGCGTTAGCGGAACAGGGGGGGGAGAGACCCAGTACTTC
TRBJ2-7,NA,TRBV7-2,TRBD2,CASSRGLAVLSYEQYF,TGTGCCAGCAGCCGGGGACTAGCGGTGCTCTCCTACGAGCAGTACTTC
TRBJ2-1,NA,TRBV12-3/TRBV12-4,TRBD2,CASRSGLAYNEQFF,TGTGCCAGCAGGTCGGGACTAGCATACAATGAGCAGTTCTTC